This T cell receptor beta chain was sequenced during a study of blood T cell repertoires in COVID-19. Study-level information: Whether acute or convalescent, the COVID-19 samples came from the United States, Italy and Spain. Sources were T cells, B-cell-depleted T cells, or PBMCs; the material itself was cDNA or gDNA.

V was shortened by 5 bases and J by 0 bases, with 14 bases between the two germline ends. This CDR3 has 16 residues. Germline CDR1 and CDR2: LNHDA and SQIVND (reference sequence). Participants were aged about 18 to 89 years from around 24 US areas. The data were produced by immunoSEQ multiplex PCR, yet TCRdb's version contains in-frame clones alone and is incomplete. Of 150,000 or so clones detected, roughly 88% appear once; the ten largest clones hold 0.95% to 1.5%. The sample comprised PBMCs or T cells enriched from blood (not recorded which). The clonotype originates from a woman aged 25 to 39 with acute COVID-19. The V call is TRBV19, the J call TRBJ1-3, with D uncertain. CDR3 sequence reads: CASSGNGILSGNTIYF. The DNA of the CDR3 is TGTGCCAGTAGTGGTAACGGGATCCTCTCTGGAAACACCATATATTTT.